A selection of T cell receptor beta chains follows, all from one sample in a study of cytomegalovirus exposure and HLA in healthy donors. Some clones are missing from TCRdb's copy, which holds only in-frame ones; the method was immunoSEQ multiplex PCR. Of approximately 200,000 clones listed, 79% are singletons. The sample consisted of PBMCs. The receptors stem from a girl aged 5-17 years in good health and CMV-seropositive. CDR3s include the opening cysteine and the closing phenylalanine or tryptophan. D genes are given only for firm matches. Only some rows state a clone size, as once, few, many or a class for expanded clones.

v_gene	j_gene	d_gene	abundance	CDR3aa	CDR3nt
TRBV5-1	TRBJ2-5	.	.	CASSVTRASGETQYF	TGCGCCAGCAGCGTTACTAGGGCCTCGGGAGAGACCCAGTACTTC
TRBV9	TRBJ1-5	TRBD1	.	CASSVGDRVGNQPQHF	TGTGCCAGCAGCGTAGGGGACAGGGTGGGCAATCAGCCCCAGCATTTT
TRBV27	TRBJ2-3	.	.	CASSFLGSLGDTQYF	TGTGCCAGCAGTTTTCTGGGGAGTCTAGGAGATACGCAGTATTTT
TRBV14	TRBJ2-7	.	.	CASSQEGPSYEQYF	TGTGCCAGCAGCCAGGAGGGTCCGTCCTACGAGCAGTACTTC
TRBV5-4	TRBJ2-7	TRBD2	.	CAGSLAGTYEQYF	TGTGCGGGGAGTCTAGCGGGGACCTACGAGCAGTACTTC
TRBV7-8	TRBJ1-1	TRBD1	.	CASSSQTGGTEAFF	TGTGCCAGCAGCTCTCAGACAGGGGGCACTGAAGCTTTCTTT
TRBV30	TRBJ1-2	TRBD1	.	CAWSWDRGLGGYTF	TGTGCCTGGTCTTGGGACAGGGGGCTGGGTGGCTACACCTTC
TRBV4-3	TRBJ1-2	TRBD1	.	CASSRAGGNYGYTF	TGCGCCAGCAGCCGGGCAGGGGGGAACTATGGCTACACCTTC
TRBV10-2	TRBJ1-5	.	.	CASSDPSGGDQPQHF	TGCGCCAGCAGTGACCCCAGCGGTGGGGATCAGCCCCAGCATTTT
TRBV27	TRBJ1-2	TRBD1	.	CASSRGTGGYGYTF	TGTGCCAGCAGCCGGGGGACAGGTGGCTATGGCTACACCTTC
TRBV27	TRBJ2-5	.	.	CASSYRVSPETQYF	TGTGCCAGCAGCTACAGGGTTTCACCAGAGACCCAGTACTTC
TRBV15	TRBJ1-2	TRBD1	few	CATSRDLRGVGQGSHGYTF	TGTGCCACCAGCAGAGATCTTAGGGGTGTAGGACAGGGATCCCATGGCTACACCTTC
TRBV23-1	TRBJ1-2	.	.	CASSRGEGDYGYTF	TGCGCCAGCAGTCGTGGGGAAGGGGACTATGGCTACACCTTC
TRBV23-1	TRBJ2-7	TRBD2	.	CASSHPPGLAGGPYEQYF	TGCGCCAGCAGTCATCCTCCAGGGTTGGCGGGGGGGCCCTACGAGCAGTACTTC
TRBV29-1	TRBJ2-7	.	once	CSVGTGYEQYF	TGCAGCGTCGGTACTGGCTACGAGCAGTACTTC
TRBV5-6	TRBJ2-2	.	once	CASSDTGTLNTGELFF	TGTGCCAGCAGCGACACCGGGACACTTAACACCGGGGAGCTGTTTTTT
TRBV5-1	TRBJ2-7	.	once	CASSFSQGAGYEQYF	TGCGCCAGCAGCTTTTCACAGGGCGCTGGGTACGAGCAGTACTTC
TRBV29-1	TRBJ1-1	TRBD1	.	CSVARQGVFPEAFF	TGCAGCGTTGCCCGACAGGGGGTCTTTCCCGAAGCTTTCTTT
TRBV7-2	TRBJ1-5	TRBD1	.	CASSPQGAPNQPQHF	TGTGCCAGCAGCCCGCAGGGGGCGCCCAATCAGCCCCAGCATTTT
TRBV4-3	TRBJ2-1	TRBD2	.	CASSPGLAGNTDNEQFF	TGCGCCAGCAGCCCCGGACTAGCGGGGAATACTGATAATGAGCAGTTCTTC
TRBV6-5	TRBJ1-1	TRBD1	.	CASRADRGGTEAFF	TGTGCCAGCAGAGCCGACAGGGGTGGGACTGAAGCTTTCTTT
TRBV21-1	TRBJ2-3	.	.	CASSKAERGPITDTQYF	TGTGCCAGCAGCAAAGCAGAGCGGGGGCCAATCACAGATACGCAGTATTTT
TRBV19	TRBJ2-3	TRBD1	.	CASSIRTGSTDTQYF	TGTGCCAGTAGTATACGGACAGGGAGCACAGATACGCAGTATTTT
TRBV7-8	TRBJ2-1	TRBD1	.	CASSLRQGPNNEQFF	TGTGCCAGCAGCTTACGACAGGGACCCAACAATGAGCAGTTCTTC
TRBV7-9	TRBJ1-1	TRBD1	once	CASSSQGAGVAFF	TGTGCCAGCAGCTCCCAGGGGGCAGGGGTAGCTTTCTTT
TRBV11-3	TRBJ2-1	TRBD1	.	CASSRVQGSYNEQFF	TGTGCCAGCAGCCGGGTACAGGGGTCCTACAATGAGCAGTTCTTC
TRBV7-2	TRBJ2-5	.	.	CASSPTSEETQYF	TGTGCCAGCAGCCCCACCTCGGAAGAGACCCAGTACTTC
TRBV7-9	TRBJ1-3	.	.	CASSDNRAISGNTIYF	TGTGCCAGCAGCGACAACAGGGCCATCTCTGGAAACACCATATATTTT
TRBV19	TRBJ1-1	.	few	CASSIVNRNTEAFF	TGTGCCAGTAGTATAGTTAACAGGAACACTGAAGCTTTCTTT
TRBV6-1	TRBJ1-1	.	.	CAGSGGRSTEAFF	TGTGCCGGGAGCGGTGGGAGGAGCACTGAAGCTTTCTTT
TRBV2	TRBJ2-5	TRBD1	.	CASSGGDRAKDGSQYF	TGTGCCAGCAGTGGGGGAGACAGGGCCAAAGATGGTAGCCAGTACTTC
TRBV5-1	TRBJ2-6	TRBD2	.	CASSFGGGASGANVLTF	TGCGCCAGCAGCTTCGGCGGGGGAGCCTCTGGGGCCAACGTCCTGACTTTC
TRBV11-2	TRBJ2-2	.	once	CASSRGTNTGELFF	TGTGCCAGCAGCCGGGGGACGAACACCGGGGAGCTGTTTTTT
TRBV5-4	TRBJ1-1	TRBD1	.	CASSSTLRQGAEAFF	TGTGCCAGCAGCAGTACACTAAGACAGGGCGCTGAAGCTTTCTTT
TRBV18	TRBJ2-5	.	.	CASSLTGGDVETQYF	TGTGCCAGCTCACTTACCGGCGGGGACGTAGAGACCCAGTACTTC
TRBV15	TRBJ2-4	.	few	CATSSEQGTVKNIQYF	TGTGCCACCAGCAGCGAACAGGGAACAGTCAAAAACATTCAGTACTTC
TRBV6-6	TRBJ2-3	TRBD2	few	CASSYGTKISTDTQYF	TGTGCCAGCAGTTACGGGACTAAAATAAGCACAGATACGCAGTATTTT
TRBV10-2	TRBJ1-5	TRBD1	.	CASRQGVTNQPQHF	TGCGCCAGCAGACAGGGGGTAACAAATCAGCCCCAGCATTTT
TRBV27	TRBJ1-2	.	once	CASSSGGYGYTF	TGTGCCAGCTCGTCGGGGGGTTATGGCTACACCTTC
TRBV19	TRBJ1-5	.	few	CASSSGPPGEPQHF	TGTGCCAGTAGTTCCGGGCCGCCGGGAGAACCCCAGCATTTT
TRBV10-2	TRBJ2-7	TRBD1	.	CASEPGTGGGEQYF	TGCGCCAGCGAACCCGGGACAGGGGGGGGCGAGCAGTACTTC
TRBV29-1	TRBJ1-1	TRBD1	.	CSVNRGQGTEAFF	TGCAGCGTCAACAGGGGGCAAGGGACTGAAGCTTTCTTT
TRBV7-2	TRBJ2-2	.	.	CASSIGQSNTGELFF	TGTGCCAGCAGCATCGGACAATCGAACACCGGGGAGCTGTTTTTT
TRBV11-3	TRBJ1-2	TRBD1	.	CASSPGQNYGYTF	TGTGCCAGCAGCCCGGGACAGAACTATGGCTACACCTTC
TRBV5-6	TRBJ2-1	TRBD1	once	CASSLRGLHEQFF	TGTGCCAGCAGCCTCAGGGGGCTCCATGAGCAGTTCTTC